This T cell receptor beta chain comes out of a study of blood T cell repertoires in COVID-19. Study overall: The cDNA or gDNA used as material had been derived from T cells, B-cell-depleted T cells, or PBMCs.

The authors' processing: Amplifying reference gene primers gave estimates of nucleated cell counts. TCRdb keeps only in-frame clones here, not all; method: immunoSEQ multiplex PCR. V, J and clone size were drawn from that table, and D and trimming were deduced from the DNA. The data show over 75,000 clones, with about 90% seen just once and roughly 2% held by the top ten. During active infection, Seattle patients enrolled and were then monitored through disease. This clone was recorded only once. This CDR3 region has 16 residues. V lost 5 bases, J lost 5 bases, and 16 bases lay in between. Germline CDR1 is MNHEY and CDR2 is SMNVEV (reference sequence).

The material sequenced was peripheral blood. The receptor was isolated from a man in his fifties or sixties with COVID-19, enrolled during active disease. This sequence joins TRBV27 and TRBJ1-6; D is perhaps TRBD1 (6 bases). DNA of the CDR3: TGTGCCAGCAGTCCGCAAGGGGGTTGGGATAATTCACCCCTCCACTTT. Protein: CASSPQGGWDNSPLHF.